The source of this T cell receptor beta chain is a study of Tregs in tolerant kidney transplant recipients. General study results and limits: Biological reproducibility was not directly addressed in this study. Activated donor B cell expansion appeared to reveal the most relevant donor-specific TCRbeta repertoire. Few patients were studied, so findings need validation in larger groups.

Sequenced by immunoSEQ multiplex PCR; TCRdb stores in-frame clones only, minus some. The sample consists of about 240,000 clones, about 86% of them appearing once. Turning to this clone: Antigen: not known.

Germline V gene lookup returns CDR1 GTSNPN and CDR2 SVGIG (reference sequence). The junction had 2 bases not matched to a gene; V was cut back by 2 bases and J by 2 bases. The CDR3 loop spans 15 amino acids. CD4+CD25+CD127- Tregs, CD4+CD25- non-Tregs, CD4 and CD8 cells were sorted. This TCR was sampled from a human donor in good health. This chain connects TRBV30 to TRBJ1-4; 10 bases match TRBD1. The sample was CD4+ T cells from blood. The CDR3 is CAWSLDRGTNEKLFF. The CDR3 DNA follows: TGTGCCTGGAGTTTGGACAGGGGGACTAATGAAAAACTGTTTTTT.